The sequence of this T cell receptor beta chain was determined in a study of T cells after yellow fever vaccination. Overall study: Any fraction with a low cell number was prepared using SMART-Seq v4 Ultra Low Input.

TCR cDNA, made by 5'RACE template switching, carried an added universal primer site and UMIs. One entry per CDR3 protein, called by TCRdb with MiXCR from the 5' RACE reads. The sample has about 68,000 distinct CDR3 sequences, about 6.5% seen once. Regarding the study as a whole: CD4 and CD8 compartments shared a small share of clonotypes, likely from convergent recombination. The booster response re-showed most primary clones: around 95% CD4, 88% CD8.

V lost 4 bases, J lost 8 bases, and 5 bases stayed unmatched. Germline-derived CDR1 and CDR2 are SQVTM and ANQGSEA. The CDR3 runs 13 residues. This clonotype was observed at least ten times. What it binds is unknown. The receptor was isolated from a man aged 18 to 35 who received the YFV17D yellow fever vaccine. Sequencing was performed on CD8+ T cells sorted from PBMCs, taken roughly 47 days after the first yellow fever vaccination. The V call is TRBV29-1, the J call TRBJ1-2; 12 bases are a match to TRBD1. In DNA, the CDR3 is TGCAGCGTTGCGGGACAGGGGGCTGAAGGCTACACCTTC. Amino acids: CSVAGQGAEGYTF. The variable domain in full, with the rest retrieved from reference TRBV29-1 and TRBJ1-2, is SAVISQKPSRDICQRGTSLTIQCQVDSQVTMMFWYRQQPGQSLTLIATANQGSEATYESGFVIDKFPISRPNLTFSTLTVSNMSPEDSSIYLCSVAGQGAEGYTFGSGTRLTVV.